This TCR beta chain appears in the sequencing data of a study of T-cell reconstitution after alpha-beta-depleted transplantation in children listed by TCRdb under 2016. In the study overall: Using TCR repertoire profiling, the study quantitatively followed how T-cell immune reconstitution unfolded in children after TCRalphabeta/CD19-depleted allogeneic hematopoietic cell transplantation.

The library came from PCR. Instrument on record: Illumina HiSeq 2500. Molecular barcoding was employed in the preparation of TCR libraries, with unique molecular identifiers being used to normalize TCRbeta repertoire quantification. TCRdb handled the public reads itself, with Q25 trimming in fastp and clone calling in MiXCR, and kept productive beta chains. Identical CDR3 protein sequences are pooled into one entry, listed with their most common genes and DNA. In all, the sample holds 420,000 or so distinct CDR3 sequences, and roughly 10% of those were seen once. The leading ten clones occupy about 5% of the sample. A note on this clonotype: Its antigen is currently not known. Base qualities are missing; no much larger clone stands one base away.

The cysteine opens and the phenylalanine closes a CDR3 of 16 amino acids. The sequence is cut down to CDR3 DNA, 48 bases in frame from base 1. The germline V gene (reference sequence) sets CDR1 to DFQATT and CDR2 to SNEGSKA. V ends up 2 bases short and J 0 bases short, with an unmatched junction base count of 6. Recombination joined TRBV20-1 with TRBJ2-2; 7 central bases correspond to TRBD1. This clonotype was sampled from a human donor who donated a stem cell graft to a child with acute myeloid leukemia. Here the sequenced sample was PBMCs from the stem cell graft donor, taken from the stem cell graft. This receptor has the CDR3 CSARPETGPNTGELFF. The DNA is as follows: TGCAGTGCTAGACCGGAGACAGGGCCGAACACCGGGGAGCTGTTTTTT.